Sequencing of this T cell receptor beta chain was carried out in a study of T-cell reconstitution after alpha-beta-depleted transplantation in children. The germline CDR1 and CDR2 sequences are LNHDA and SQIVND (reference sequence). The V end was cut by 6 bases, the J end by 6 bases, with 18 bases between. The CDR3 length is 15 residues. This sample's TCRbeta library carried unique molecular identifier barcodes. In TCRdb, the PCR reads were re-called with MiXCR into one record per CDR3 protein. This sample has around 410,000 distinct CDR3 sequences, with about a tenth found just once. The chain employs TRBV19 and TRBJ1-5; D may be TRBD1 (5 bases). The clonotype comes from a human donor who donated a stem cell graft to a child with acute myeloid leukemia. This specimen consisted of PBMCs from the stem cell graft donor, obtained from the stem cell graft. CDR3 sequence: CASSPMWGQGQPQHF. The CDR3 region has the DNA TGTGCCAGTAGCCCGATGTGGGGTCAGGGTCAGCCCCAGCATTTT.